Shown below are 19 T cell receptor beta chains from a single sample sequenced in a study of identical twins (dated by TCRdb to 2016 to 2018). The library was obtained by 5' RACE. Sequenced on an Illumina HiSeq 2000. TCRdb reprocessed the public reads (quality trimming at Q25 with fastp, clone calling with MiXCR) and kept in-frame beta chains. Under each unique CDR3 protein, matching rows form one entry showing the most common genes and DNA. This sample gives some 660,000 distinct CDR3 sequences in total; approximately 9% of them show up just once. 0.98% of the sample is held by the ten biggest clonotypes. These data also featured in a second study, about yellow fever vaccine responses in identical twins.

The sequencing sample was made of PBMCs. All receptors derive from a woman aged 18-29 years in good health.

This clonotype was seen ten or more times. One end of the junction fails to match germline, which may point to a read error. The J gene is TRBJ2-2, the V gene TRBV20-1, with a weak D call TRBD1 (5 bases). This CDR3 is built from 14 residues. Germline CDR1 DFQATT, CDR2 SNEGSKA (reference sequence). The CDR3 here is CSAQGVVNTGELFF. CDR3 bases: TGCAGTGCCCAAGGGGTGGTGAACACCGGAGAGCTGTTTTTT.

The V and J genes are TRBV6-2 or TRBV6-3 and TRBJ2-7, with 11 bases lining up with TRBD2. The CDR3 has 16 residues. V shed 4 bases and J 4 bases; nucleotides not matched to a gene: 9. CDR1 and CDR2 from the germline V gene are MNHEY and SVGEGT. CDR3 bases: TGTGCCAGCAGTTCCCTGCCGTTAGCGGGAGGGTACGAGCAGTACTTC. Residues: CASSSLPLAGGYEQYF.

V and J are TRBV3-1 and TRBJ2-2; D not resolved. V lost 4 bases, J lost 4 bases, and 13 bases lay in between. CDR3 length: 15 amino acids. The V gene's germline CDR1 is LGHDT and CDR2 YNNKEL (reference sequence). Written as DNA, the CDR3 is TGTGCCAGCAGCCTATTAATAATGGGCACCGGGGAGCTGTTTTTT. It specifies CASSLLIMGTGELFF.

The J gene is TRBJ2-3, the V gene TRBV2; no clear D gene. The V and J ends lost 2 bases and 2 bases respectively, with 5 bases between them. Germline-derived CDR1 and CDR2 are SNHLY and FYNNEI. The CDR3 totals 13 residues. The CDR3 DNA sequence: TGTGCCAGCAGTGAAAGATACACAGATACGCAGTATTTT. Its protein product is CASSERYTDTQYF.

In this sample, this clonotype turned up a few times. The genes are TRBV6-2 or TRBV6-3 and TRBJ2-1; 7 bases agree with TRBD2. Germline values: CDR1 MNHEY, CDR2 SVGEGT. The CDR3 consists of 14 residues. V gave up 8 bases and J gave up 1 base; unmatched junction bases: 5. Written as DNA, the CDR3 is TGTGCCAGCGTAGCTAGCGGATCCTACAATGAGCAGTTCTTC. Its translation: CASVASGSYNEQFF.

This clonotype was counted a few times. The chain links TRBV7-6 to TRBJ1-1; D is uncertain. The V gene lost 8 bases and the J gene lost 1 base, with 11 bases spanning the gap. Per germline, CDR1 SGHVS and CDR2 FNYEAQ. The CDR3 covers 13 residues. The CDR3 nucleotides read TGTGCCAGCGGCCAAGGAGGGAACACTGAAGCTTTCTTT. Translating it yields CASGQGGNTEAFF.

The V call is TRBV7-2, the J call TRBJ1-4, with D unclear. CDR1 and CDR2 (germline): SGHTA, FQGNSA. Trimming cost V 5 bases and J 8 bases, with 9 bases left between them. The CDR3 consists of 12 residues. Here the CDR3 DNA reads TGTGCCAGCAGCCCGATGGGGGAAAAACTGTTTTTT. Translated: CASSPMGEKLFF.

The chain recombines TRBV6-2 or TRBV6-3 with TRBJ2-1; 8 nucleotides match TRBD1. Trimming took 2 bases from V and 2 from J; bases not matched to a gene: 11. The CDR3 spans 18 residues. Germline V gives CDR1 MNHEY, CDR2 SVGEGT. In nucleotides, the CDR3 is TGTGCCAGCAGTTACCCCTCCACGGGACAGGATCCCTACAATGAGCAGTTCTTC. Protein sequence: CASSYPSTGQDPYNEQFF.

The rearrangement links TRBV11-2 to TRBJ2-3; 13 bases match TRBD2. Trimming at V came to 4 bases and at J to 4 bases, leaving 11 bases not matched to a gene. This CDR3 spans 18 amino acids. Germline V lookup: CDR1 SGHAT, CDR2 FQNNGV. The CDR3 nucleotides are TGTGCCAGCAGCTCAGGGACTAGCGGGACAACCTCCGCAGATACGCAGTATTTT. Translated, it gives CASSSGTSGTTSADTQYF.

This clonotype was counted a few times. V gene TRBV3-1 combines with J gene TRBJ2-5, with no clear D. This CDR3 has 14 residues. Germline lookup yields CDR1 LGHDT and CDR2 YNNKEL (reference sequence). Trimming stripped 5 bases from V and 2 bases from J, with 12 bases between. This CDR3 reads CASSADDYQETQYF. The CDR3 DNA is TGTGCCAGCAGCGCAGATGATTATCAAGAGACCCAGTACTTC.

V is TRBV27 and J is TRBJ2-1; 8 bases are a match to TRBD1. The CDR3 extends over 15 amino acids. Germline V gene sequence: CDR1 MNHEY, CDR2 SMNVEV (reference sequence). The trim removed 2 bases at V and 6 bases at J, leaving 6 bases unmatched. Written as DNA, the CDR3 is TGTGCCAGCAGTTTAATGACAGGGGACTTCAATGAGCAGTTCTTC. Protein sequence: CASSLMTGDFNEQFF.

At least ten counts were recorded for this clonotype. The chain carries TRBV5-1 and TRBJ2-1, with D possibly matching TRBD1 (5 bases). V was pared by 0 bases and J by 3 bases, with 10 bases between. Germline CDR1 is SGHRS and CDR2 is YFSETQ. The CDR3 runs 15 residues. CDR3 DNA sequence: TGCGCCAGCAGCTTGGGACAGCCGATCTACAATGAGCAGTTCTTC. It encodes CASSLGQPIYNEQFF.

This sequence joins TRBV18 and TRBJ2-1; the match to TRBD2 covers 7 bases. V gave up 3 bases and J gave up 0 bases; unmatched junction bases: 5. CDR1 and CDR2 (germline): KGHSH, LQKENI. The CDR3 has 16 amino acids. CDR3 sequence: CASSPATSVSYNEQFF. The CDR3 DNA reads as TGTGCCAGCTCACCGGCCACTAGCGTCTCCTACAATGAGCAGTTCTTC.

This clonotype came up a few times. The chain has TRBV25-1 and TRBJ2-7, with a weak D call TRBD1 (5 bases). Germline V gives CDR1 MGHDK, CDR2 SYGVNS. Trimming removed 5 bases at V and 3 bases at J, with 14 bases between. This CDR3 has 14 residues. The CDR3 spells CASSQGSPLYEQYF. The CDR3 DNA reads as TGTGCCAGCAGTCAGGGATCTCCTCTCTACGAGCAGTACTTC.

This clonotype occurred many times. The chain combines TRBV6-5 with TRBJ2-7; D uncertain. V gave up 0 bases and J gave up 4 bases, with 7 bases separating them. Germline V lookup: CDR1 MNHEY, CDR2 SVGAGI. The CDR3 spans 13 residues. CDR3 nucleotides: TGTGCCAGCAGTTACTCGCTCTCTTACGAGCAGTACTTC. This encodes CASSYSLSYEQYF.

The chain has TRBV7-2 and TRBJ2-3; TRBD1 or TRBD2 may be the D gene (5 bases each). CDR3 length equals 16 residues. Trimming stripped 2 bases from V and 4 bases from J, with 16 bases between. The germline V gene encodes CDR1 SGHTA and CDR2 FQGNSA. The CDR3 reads CASSLSEARGADTQYF. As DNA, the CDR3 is TGTGCCAGCAGCTTAAGTGAGGCTAGAGGGGCAGATACGCAGTATTTT. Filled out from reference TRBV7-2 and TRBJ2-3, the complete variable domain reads GAGVSQSPSNKVTEKGKDVELRCDPISGHTALYWYRQSLGQGLEFLIYFQGNSAPDKSGLPSDRFSAERTGGSVSTLTIQRTQQEDSAVYLCASSLSEARGADTQYFGPGTRLTVL.

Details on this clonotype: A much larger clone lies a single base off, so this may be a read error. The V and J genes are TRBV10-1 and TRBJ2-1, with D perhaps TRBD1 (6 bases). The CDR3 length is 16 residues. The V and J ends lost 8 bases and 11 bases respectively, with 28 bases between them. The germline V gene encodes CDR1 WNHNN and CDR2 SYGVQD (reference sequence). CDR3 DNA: TGCGCCAGCTCCCGGGTTGGTACAGGGCCTCTAAATAAGCAGTTCTTC. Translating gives CASSRVGTGPLNKQFF.

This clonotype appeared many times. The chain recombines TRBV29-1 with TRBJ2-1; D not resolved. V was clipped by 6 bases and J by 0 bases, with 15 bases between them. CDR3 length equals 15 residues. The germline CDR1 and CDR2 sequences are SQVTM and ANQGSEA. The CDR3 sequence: CSVPPQKGSYNEQFF. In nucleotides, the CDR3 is TGCAGCGTGCCCCCGCAAAAGGGCTCCTACAATGAGCAGTTCTTC.

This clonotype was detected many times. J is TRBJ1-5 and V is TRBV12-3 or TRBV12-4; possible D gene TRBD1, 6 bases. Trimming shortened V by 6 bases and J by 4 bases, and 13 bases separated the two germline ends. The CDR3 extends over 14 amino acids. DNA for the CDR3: TGTGCCAGCAGGCCGACAGGAAAGAATCAGCCCCAGCATTTT. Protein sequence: CASRPTGKNQPQHF.